The 17 T cell receptor beta chains reported below all come from one sample, sequenced in a study of neurological immune-mediated disorders. TCRdb redid the calling of the 5' RACE reads with MiXCR, one entry per CDR3 protein. Of around 97,000 distinct CDR3 sequences listed, 10% to 14% are singletons. Regarding time point: longitudinal time-point 3. Specimen: PBMCs. Receptor source: a female donor with HTLV-1-associated myelopathy (HAM/TSP).

This clonotype was found many times. The CDR3 nucleotides read TGCGCCAGCAGCGAAGCATCCGGAGGGAAGGGCTACACCTTC. Its translation is CASSEASGGKGYTF. V and J are TRBV5-1 and TRBJ1-2; D gene uncertain. Trimming cost V 4 bases and J 8 bases, with 18 bases left between them. The CDR3 sequence is 14 residues long. The germline V gene has CDR1 SGHRS and CDR2 YFSETQ.

This clonotype was seen at least ten times. This chain connects TRBV20-1 to TRBJ2-3; 7 bases align to TRBD1. V gave up 8 bases and J gave up 10 bases; unmatched junction bases: 18. The CDR3 runs to 14 residues. Germline loops: CDR1 DFQATT, CDR2 SNEGSKA (reference sequence). Here the CDR3 DNA reads TGCAGTCCTCTTAAGAGGGGGCCCCAAGGGGCGCAGTATTTT. Its protein is CSPLKRGPQGAQYF.

This clonotype was seen many times. The V gene is TRBV5-1, the J gene TRBJ2-5; 10 positions agree with TRBD2. From germline, CDR1 is SGHRS and CDR2 YFSETQ. This CDR3 comprises 16 residues. The V and J ends lost 0 bases and 0 bases, in that order; junction bases with no gene match: 2. DNA for the CDR3: TGCGCCAGCAGCTTGGCGCTAGCGGGGGACCAAGAGACCCAGTACTTC. It is translated as CASSLALAGDQETQYF.

The sample holds a few counts of this clonotype. This chain connects TRBV12-3 or TRBV12-4 to TRBJ1-3; 7 bases are shared with TRBD1. Losses at the gene ends were 4 bases for V and 0 bases for J; bases not matched to a gene: 12. The CDR3 runs to 18 residues. The chain's CDR3 is CASSYLRDSINSGNTIYF. In DNA form, the CDR3 reads TGTGCCAGCAGTTACCTGCGGGACAGCATAAACTCTGGAAACACCATATATTTT.

At least ten counts were recorded for this clonotype. CDR3 sequence reads: CAISERGEQPQHF. DNA for the CDR3: TGTGCCATCAGTGAACGAGGGGAACAGCCCCAGCATTTT. This chain connects TRBV10-3 to TRBJ1-5; maybe TRBD1 (5 bases). The CDR3 sequence is 13 residues long. V shed 3 bases and J shed 7 bases, with 10 bases lying between them. In germline, CDR1 is ENHRY, CDR2 SYGVKD.

The table lists this clonotype with many counts. The CDR3 DNA is TGTGCCAGCAGCGCCTCCCGGGCCGCTAGCGGGGGGCCCACAGATACGCAGTATTTT. This codes for CASSASRAASGGPTDTQYF. The chain employs TRBV7-9 and TRBJ2-3; 11 nucleotides agree with TRBD2. The germline V gene has CDR1 SEHNR and CDR2 FQNEAQ (reference sequence). The CDR3 length is 19 residues. V was clipped by 5 bases and J by 2 bases; unmatched bases: 15.

The chain combines TRBV27 with TRBJ2-1; D is perhaps TRBD1 (5 bases). The CDR3 is made up of 15 amino acids. Germline lookup yields CDR1 MNHEY and CDR2 SMNVEV (reference sequence). With 8 bases removed from V and 2 bases from J, the gap between germline ends came to 16 bases. The CDR3 DNA is TGTGCCAGCTTAAGTAGGGGTTTCACCTACAATGAGCAGTTCTTC. Translated, it gives CASLSRGFTYNEQFF.

This clonotype was found many times. V is TRBV6-5 and J is TRBJ2-2; 8 bases agree with TRBD2. CDR1 is MNHEY, CDR2 SVGAGI, per germline. Trimming cost V 6 bases and J 4 bases; bases outside gene matches: 7. The CDR3 is made up of 15 amino acids. The CDR3, as DNA: TGTGCCAGCAGCCGGGGGGGTTCGGGCACCGGGGAGCTGTTTTTT. Translation: CASSRGGSGTGELFF.

The chain recombines TRBV10-3 with TRBJ2-3, with D perhaps TRBD2 (7 bases). Germline V lookup: CDR1 ENHRY, CDR2 SYGVKD. The CDR3 runs 13 residues. The V and J ends lost 9 bases and 4 bases respectively, with 14 bases between them. The CDR3 reads CAIGGAGADTQYF. The CDR3 DNA follows: TGTGCCATTGGGGGGGCCGGGGCAGATACGCAGTATTTT.

This clonotype was recorded many times. The chain couples TRBV7-2 to TRBJ2-1, with 9 bases that match TRBD2. CDR1 is SGHTA, CDR2 FQGNSA, per germline. CDR3 length: 12 amino acids. Trimming took 4 bases from V and 15 from J; bases not matched to a gene: 7. The CDR3 spells CASSSRGLALFF. The CDR3 DNA sequence: TGTGCCAGCAGCTCGAGGGGACTAGCATTGTTCTTC. The full variable domain, with the rest looked up from reference TRBV7-2 and TRBJ2-1, is GAGVSQSPSNKVTEKGKDVELRCDPISGHTALYWYRQSLGQGLEFLIYFQGNSAPDKSGLPSDRFSAERTGGSVSTLTIQRTQQEDSAVYLCASSSRGLALFFGPGTRLTVL.

This clonotype was counted ten times or more. The chain carries TRBV5-1 and TRBJ2-3; either TRBD1 or TRBD2 may fit D (6 bases each). Trimming took off 5 bases at V and 4 bases at J, with 11 bases between the two ends. This CDR3 spans 13 amino acids. Per the germline V gene, CDR1 is SGHRS and CDR2 is YFSETQ. The CDR3 loop reads CASSQGGPDTQYF. The CDR3 DNA sequence: TGCGCCAGCAGTCAAGGGGGGCCAGATACGCAGTATTTT.

This clonotype was found many times. The V call is TRBV7-9, the J call TRBJ1-6, with TRBD1 as a possible D gene (6 bases). CDR1 is SEHNR, CDR2 FQNEAQ, per germline (reference sequence). Trimming pared 5 bases from V and 0 bases from J, leaving 11 bases between. The CDR3 is made up of 16 amino acids. CDR3 bases: TGTGCCAGCAGCCCTACAGGGACCTCCTATAATTCACCCCTCCACTTT. Its translation is CASSPTGTSYNSPLHF. Variable domain in full (rest from reference TRBV7-9 and TRBJ1-6): DTGVSQNPRHKITKRGQNVTFRCDPISEHNRLYWYRQTLGQGPEFLTYFQNEAQLEKSRLLSDRFSAERPKGSFSTLEIQRTEQGDSAMYLCASSPTGTSYNSPLHFGNGTRLTVT.

This clonotype was observed at least ten times. The chain joins TRBV7-9 to TRBJ2-7, with D perhaps TRBD1 (6 bases). CDR1 is SEHNR, CDR2 FQNEAQ, per germline (reference sequence). The CDR3 has 15 amino acids. V was cut by 5 bases and J by 3 bases, with 17 bases left in between. CDR3 loop: CASSPPGQEDYEQYF. The CDR3 DNA follows: TGTGCCAGCAGCCCTCCGGGACAAGAGGACTACGAGCAGTACTTC.

V usage is TRBV10-3 and J usage is TRBJ2-7; 7 bases agree with TRBD1. The CDR3 is made up of 13 amino acids. The V gene's germline CDR1 is ENHRY and CDR2 SYGVKD. Germline trimming cut 4 bases from V and 2 bases from J; bases unmatched to any gene: 2. CDR3 nucleotides: TGTGCCATCAGTGGGACAGGACCCTACGAGCAGTACTTC. Protein product: CAISGTGPYEQYF.

At least ten counts were recorded for this clonotype. The chain has TRBV5-1 and TRBJ2-3, with D unclear. The germline V gene has CDR1 SGHRS and CDR2 YFSETQ. CDR3 length equals 13 residues. V lost 0 bases, J lost 1 base, and 3 bases lay in between. CDR3 in DNA: TGCGCCAGCAGCTTGGAGGGCACAGATACGCAGTATTTT. Its translation is CASSLEGTDTQYF.

This clonotype was recorded many times. The chain has TRBV5-1 and TRBJ2-3, with unresolved D. Germline CDR1 and CDR2: SGHRS and YFSETQ. This CDR3 is built from 12 residues. The V end was cut by 0 bases, the J end by 5 bases, with 4 bases between. The CDR3 loop reads CASSLAGDTQYF. The CDR3 coding sequence is TGCGCCAGCAGCTTGGCCGGAGATACGCAGTATTTT.

Many counts were recorded for this clonotype. The V gene is TRBV6-6, the J gene TRBJ1-6, with D unclear. V was clipped by 1 base and J by 0 bases, with 7 bases between them. Germline V gives CDR1 MNHNY, CDR2 SVGAGI (reference sequence). This CDR3 is 16 amino acids long. The CDR3 spells CASSYLRDSYNSPLHF. The CDR3 coding sequence is TGTGCCAGCAGTTACTTGAGAGACTCCTATAATTCACCCCTCCACTTT.